This T cell receptor beta chain originates from a study of T cells in Graves' hyperthyroidism and ophthalmopathy. TCR beta CDR3 regions were amplified from RNA transcripts. A set of HTBI primers served as the primers for a first-round RT-PCR of the TCR CDR3. In TCRdb, the multiplex PCR reads were re-called with MiXCR into one record per CDR3 protein. The table has hundreds of thousands of distinct CDR3 sequences, approximately 14% seen once. Clinicians diagnosed patients from clinical symptoms, serum thyroxine and TRAb, thyroid ultrasound and orbital computed tomography. The CDR3 runs 14 residues. Germline lookup yields CDR1 SGHKS and CDR2 YYEKEE (reference sequence). V gave up 3 bases and J gave up 3 bases, with 12 bases separating them.

The gene calls are TRBV5-5 and TRBJ1-1; D is uncertain. Sequenced material: blood. This clonotype originated in a woman younger than 35 with Graves' hyperthyroidism. The CDR3, as DNA: TGTGCCAGCAGCTCGTTTCAATCCTACACTGAAGCTTTCTTT. Translation gives CASSSFQSYTEAFF.